This T cell receptor beta chain emerged from a study of T-cell reconstitution after alpha-beta-depleted transplantation in children. This sample's TCRbeta library carried unique molecular identifier barcodes. One entry per CDR3 protein, called by TCRdb with MiXCR from the PCR reads. The sample lists around 360,000 distinct CDR3 sequences; 10% were seen once. V lost 3 bases and J lost 4; bases outside the gene matches: 3. There are 15 residues in the CDR3. The germline V gene encodes CDR1 DFQATT and CDR2 SNEGSKA (reference sequence). This specimen consisted of PBMCs from the stem cell graft donor, obtained from the stem cell graft. The chain joins TRBV20-1 to TRBJ2-2; 12 bases are a match to TRBD2. The TCR sequence derives from a human donor who donated a stem cell graft to a child with acute lymphoblastic leukemia. In nucleotides, the CDR3 is TGCAGTGCTAGGCCACTAGCGGGAGGCACCGGGGAGCTGTTTTTT. Residues: CSARPLAGGTGELFF.